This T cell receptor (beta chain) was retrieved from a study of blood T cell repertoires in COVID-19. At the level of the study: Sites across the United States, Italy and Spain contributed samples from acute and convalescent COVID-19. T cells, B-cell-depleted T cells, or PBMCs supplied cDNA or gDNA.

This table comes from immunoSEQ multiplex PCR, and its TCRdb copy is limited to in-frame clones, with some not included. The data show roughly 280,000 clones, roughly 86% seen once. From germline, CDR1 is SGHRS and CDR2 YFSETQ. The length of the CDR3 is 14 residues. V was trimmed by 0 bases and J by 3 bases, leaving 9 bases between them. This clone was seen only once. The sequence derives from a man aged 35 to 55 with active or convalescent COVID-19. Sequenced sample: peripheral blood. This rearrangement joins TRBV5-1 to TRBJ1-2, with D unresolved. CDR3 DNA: TGCGCCAGCAGCTTGGGGCAGATTTACTATGGCTACACCTTC. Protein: CASSLGQIYYGYTF. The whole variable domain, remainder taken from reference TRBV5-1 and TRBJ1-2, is KAGVTQTPRYLIKTRGQQVTLSCSPISGHRSVSWYQQTPGQGLQFLFEYFSETQRNKGNFPGRFSGRQFSNSRSEMNVSTLELGDSALYLCASSLGQIYYGYTFGSGTRLTVV.